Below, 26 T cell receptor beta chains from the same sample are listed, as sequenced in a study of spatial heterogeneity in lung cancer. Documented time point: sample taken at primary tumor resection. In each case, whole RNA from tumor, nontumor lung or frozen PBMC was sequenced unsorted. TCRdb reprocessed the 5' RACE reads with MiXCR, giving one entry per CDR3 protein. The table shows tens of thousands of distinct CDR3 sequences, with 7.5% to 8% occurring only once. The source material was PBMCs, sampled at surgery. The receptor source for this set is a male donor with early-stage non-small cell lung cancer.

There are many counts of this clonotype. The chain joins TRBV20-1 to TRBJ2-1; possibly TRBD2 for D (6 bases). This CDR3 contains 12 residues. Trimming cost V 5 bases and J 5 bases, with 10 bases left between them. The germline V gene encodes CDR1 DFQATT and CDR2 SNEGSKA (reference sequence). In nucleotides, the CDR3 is TGCAGTGCTTCCCGGGAGAACAATGAGCAGTTCTTC. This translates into CSASRENNEQFF.

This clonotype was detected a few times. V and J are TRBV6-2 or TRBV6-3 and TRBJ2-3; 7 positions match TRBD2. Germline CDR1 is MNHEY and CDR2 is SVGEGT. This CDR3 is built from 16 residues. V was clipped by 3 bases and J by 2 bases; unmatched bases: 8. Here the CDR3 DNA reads TGTGCCAGCAGTTATAAAGCTAGCGGACACACAGATACGCAGTATTTT. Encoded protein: CASSYKASGHTDTQYF.

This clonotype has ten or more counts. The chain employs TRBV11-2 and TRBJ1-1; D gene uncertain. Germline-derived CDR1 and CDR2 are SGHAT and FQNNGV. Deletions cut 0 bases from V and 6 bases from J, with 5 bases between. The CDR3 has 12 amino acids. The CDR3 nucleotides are TGTGCCAGCAGCTTAGACTTTGCTGAAGCTTTCTTT. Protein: CASSLDFAEAFF.

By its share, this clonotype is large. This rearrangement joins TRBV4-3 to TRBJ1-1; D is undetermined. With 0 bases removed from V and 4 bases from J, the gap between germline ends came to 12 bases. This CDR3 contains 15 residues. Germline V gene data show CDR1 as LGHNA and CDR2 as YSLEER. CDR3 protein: CASSQEHSRTTEAFF. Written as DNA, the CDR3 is TGCGCCAGCAGCCAAGAACACTCTAGGACCACTGAAGCTTTCTTT.

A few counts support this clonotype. This CDR3 is CATSRDPGEVQETQYF. The DNA of the CDR3 is TGTGCCACCAGCAGAGACCCAGGGGAAGTCCAAGAGACCCAGTACTTC. This chain links TRBV15 with TRBJ2-5, with D tentatively TRBD1 (6 bases). The V and J ends lost 0 bases and 1 base respectively, with 12 bases between them. Germline V gives CDR1 LNHNV, CDR2 YYDKDF (reference sequence). There are 16 residues in the CDR3. The full variable domain, in which reference TRBV15 and TRBJ2-5 provide the parts outside the CDR3, is DAMVIQNPRYQVTQFGKPVTLSCSQTLNHNVMYWYQQKSSQAPKLLFHYYDKDFNNEADTPDNFQSRRPNTSFCFLDIRSPGLGDTAMYLCATSRDPGEVQETQYFGPGTRLLVL.

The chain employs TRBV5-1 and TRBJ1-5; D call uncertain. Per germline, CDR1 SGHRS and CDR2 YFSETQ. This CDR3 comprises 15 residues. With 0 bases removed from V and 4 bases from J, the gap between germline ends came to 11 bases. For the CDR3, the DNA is TGCGCCAGCAGCTTGGCCGGGTTAAAGAATCAGCCCCAGCATTTT. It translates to CASSLAGLKNQPQHF.

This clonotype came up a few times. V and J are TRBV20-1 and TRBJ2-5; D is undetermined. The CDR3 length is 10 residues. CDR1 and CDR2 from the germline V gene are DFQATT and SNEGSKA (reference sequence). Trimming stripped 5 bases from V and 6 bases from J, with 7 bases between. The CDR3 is CSALRKTQYF. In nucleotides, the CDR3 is TGCAGTGCTCTCCGGAAGACCCAGTACTTC.

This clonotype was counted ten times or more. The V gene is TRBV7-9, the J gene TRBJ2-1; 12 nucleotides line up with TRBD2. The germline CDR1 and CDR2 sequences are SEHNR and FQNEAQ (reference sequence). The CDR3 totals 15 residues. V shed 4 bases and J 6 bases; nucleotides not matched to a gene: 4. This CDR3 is CASSSLAGGTNEQFF. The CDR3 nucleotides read TGTGCCAGCAGCTCTCTAGCGGGGGGGACCAATGAGCAGTTCTTC. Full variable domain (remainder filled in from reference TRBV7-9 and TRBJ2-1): DTGVSQNPRHKITKRGQNVTFRCDPISEHNRLYWYRQTLGQGPEFLTYFQNEAQLEKSRLLSDRFSAERPKGSFSTLEIQRTEQGDSAMYLCASSSLAGGTNEQFFGPGTRLTVL.

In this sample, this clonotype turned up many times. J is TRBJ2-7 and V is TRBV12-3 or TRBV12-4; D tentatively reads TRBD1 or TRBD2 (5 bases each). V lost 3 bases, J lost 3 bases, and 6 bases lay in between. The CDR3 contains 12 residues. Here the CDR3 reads CASSFGGYEQYV. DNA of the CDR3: TGTGCCAGCAGTTTTGGGGGCTACGAGCAGTACGTC.

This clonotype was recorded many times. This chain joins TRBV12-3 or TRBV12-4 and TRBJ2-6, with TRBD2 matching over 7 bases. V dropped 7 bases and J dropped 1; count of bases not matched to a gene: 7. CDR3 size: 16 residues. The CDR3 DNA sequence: TGTGCCAGCACCCCCATGGGAGGGTCTGGGGCCAACGTCCTGACTTTC. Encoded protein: CASTPMGGSGANVLTF.

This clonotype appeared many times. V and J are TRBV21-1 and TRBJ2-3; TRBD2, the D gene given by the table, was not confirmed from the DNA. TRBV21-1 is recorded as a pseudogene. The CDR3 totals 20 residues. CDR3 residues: CASSKGLAETMKPSTDTQYF. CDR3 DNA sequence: TGTGCCAGCAGCAAAGGGCTAGCGGAAACGATGAAGCCTAGCACAGATACGCAGTATTTT.

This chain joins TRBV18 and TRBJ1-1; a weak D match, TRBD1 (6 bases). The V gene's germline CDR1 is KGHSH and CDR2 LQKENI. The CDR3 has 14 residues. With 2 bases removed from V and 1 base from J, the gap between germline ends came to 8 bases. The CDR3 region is CASSPTGRNTEAFF. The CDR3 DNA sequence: TGTGCCAGCTCACCAACAGGGAGGAACACTGAAGCTTTCTTT.

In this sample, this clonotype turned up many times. CDR3 amino acids: CASSTAMWGRNTGELFF. The CDR3 nucleotides read TGCGCCAGCAGCACGGCCATGTGGGGCCGGAACACCGGGGAGCTGTTTTTT. V gene TRBV5-1 combines with J gene TRBJ2-2; D might be TRBD1 (5 bases). The germline V and J ends were trimmed by 4 bases and 1 base, with 17 bases remaining between them. Germline CDR1 reads SGHRS; CDR2 reads YFSETQ. The CDR3 covers 17 residues. Full variable domain (remainder filled in from reference TRBV5-1 and TRBJ2-2): KAGVTQTPRYLIKTRGQQVTLSCSPISGHRSVSWYQQTPGQGLQFLFEYFSETQRNKGNFPGRFSGRQFSNSRSEMNVSTLELGDSALYLCASSTAMWGRNTGELFFGEGSRLTVL.

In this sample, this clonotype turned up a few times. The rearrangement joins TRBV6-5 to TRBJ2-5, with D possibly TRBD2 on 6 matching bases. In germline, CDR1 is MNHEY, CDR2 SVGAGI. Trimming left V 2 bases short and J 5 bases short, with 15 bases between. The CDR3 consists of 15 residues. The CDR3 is CASSYSGGIGETQYF. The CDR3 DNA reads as TGTGCCAGCAGTTACAGTGGCGGGATCGGGGAGACCCAGTACTTC.

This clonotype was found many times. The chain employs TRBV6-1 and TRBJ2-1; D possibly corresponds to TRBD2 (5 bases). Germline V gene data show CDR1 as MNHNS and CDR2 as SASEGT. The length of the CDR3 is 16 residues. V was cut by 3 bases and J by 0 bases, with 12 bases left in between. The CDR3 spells CASSEYEGSSYNEQFF. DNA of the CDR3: TGTGCCAGCAGTGAGTATGAAGGGAGCTCCTACAATGAGCAGTTCTTC.

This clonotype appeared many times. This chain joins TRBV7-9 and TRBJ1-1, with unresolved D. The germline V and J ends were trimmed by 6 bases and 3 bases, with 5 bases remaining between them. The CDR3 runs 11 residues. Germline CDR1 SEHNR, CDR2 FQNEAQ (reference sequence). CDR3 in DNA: TGTGCCAGCAGAAGGGACACTGAAGCTTTCTTT. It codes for CASRRDTEAFF.

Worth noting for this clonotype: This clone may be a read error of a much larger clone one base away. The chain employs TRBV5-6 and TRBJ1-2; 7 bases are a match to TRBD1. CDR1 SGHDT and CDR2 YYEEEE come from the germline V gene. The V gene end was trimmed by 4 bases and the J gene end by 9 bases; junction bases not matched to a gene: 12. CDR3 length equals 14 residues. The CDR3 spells CASSRPGQIYSYTF. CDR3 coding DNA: TGTGCCAGCAGCCGCCCGGGACAGATTTATAGCTACACCTTC.

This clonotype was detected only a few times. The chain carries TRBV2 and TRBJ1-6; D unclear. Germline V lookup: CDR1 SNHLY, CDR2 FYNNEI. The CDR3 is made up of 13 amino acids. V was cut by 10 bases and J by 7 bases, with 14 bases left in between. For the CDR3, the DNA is TGTGCCACCCGGTTAAACGGCAATTCACCCCTCCACTTT. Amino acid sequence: CATRLNGNSPLHF.

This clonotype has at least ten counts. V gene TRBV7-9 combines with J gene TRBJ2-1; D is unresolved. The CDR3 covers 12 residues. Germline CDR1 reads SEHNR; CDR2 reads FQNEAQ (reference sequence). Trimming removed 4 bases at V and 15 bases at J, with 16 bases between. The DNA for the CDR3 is TGTGCCAGCAGCTCTCAGAGAAGGGAACTGTTCTTC. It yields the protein CASSSQRRELFF.

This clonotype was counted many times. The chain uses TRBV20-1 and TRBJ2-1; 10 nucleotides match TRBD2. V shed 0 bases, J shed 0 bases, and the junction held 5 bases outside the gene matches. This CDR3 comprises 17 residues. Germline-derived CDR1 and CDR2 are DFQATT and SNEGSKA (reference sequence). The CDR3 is CSARDTSGISSYNEQFF. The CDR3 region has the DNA TGCAGTGCTAGAGACACTAGCGGGATCAGCTCCTACAATGAGCAGTTCTTC.

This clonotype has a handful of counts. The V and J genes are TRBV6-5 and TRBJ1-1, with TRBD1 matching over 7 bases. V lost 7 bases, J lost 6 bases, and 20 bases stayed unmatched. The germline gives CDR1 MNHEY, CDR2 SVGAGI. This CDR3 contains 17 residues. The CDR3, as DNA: TGTGCCAGCACCGACCACGCCGTGACAGGGAAACCTCCTGAAGCTTTCTTT. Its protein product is CASTDHAVTGKPPEAFF.

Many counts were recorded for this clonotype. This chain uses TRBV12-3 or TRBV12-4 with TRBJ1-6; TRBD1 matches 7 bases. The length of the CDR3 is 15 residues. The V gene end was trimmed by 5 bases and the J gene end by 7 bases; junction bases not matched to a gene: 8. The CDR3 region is CASSIEDRLNSPLHF. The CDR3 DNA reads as TGTGCCAGCAGTATAGAGGACAGGTTAAATTCACCCCTCCACTTT.

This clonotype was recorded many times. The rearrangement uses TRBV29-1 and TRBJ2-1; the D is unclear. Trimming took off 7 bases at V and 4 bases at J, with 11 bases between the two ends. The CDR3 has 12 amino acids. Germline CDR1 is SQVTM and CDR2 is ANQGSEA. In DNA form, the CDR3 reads TGCAGCGCTCGGACGGAATACAATGAGCAGTTCTTC. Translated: CSARTEYNEQFF.

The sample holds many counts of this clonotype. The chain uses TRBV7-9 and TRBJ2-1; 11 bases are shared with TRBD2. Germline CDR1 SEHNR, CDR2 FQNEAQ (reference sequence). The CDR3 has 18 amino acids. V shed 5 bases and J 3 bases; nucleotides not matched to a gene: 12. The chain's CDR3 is CASSPTWLAGGLYNEQFF. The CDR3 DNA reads TGTGCCAGCAGCCCGACCTGGCTAGCGGGGGGTCTCTACAATGAGCAGTTCTTC.

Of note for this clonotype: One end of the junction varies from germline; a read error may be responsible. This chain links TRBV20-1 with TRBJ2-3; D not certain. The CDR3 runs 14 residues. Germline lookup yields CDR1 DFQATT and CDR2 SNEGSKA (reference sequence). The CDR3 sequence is CSAPQPISTDTRYF. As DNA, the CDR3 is TGCAGTGCTCCCCAGCCTATTAGCACAGATACGCGGTATTTT.

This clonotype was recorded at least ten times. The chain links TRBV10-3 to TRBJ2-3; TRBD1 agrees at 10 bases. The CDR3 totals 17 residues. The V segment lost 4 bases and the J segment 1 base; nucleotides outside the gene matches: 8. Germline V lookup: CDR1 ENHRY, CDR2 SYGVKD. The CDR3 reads CAISGRTGTGGTDTQYF. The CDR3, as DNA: TGTGCCATCAGTGGACGTACAGGGACAGGGGGCACAGATACGCAGTATTTT.